These 7 T cell receptor beta chains share one sample of origin, sequenced in a study of human T cells and chemical hapten exposure. Time point reported: patch test 2, 6 weeks after DPC sensitization. As for treatment: therapeutic diphenylcyclopropenone sensitization with weekly scalp DPC. TCRdb recomputed calls from the RACE reads with MiXCR, one row per CDR3 protein. The repertoire holds approximately 87,000 distinct CDR3 sequences, with 11% as singletons. Here the sequenced sample was whole blood, taken in connection with sensitization to the hapten diphenylcyclopropenone (DPC). The receptor set was obtained from a woman aged 40 to 50 with alopecia areata. Some clones in this sample may be carry-over from other donors' samples.

The chain carries TRBV29-1 and TRBJ1-3; D is perhaps TRBD1 (5 bases). The CDR3 contains 11 residues. Trimming took 5 bases from V and 7 from J, leaving 9 bases between them. Germline V CDR1 and CDR2: SQVTM, ANQGSEA. The CDR3 reads CSVRKGNTIYF. The CDR3 bases are TGCAGCGTTCGCAAGGGGAACACCATATATTTT. The full variable domain, with the rest looked up from reference TRBV29-1 and TRBJ1-3, is SAVISQKPSRDICQRGTSLTIQCQVDSQVTMMFWYRQQPGQSLTLIATANQGSEATYESGFVIDKFPISRPNLTFSTLTVSNMSPEDSSIYLCSVRKGNTIYFGEGSWLTVV.

This clonotype was seen more than once but under ten times. V gene TRBV29-1 combines with J gene TRBJ2-5; D is undetermined. Germline-derived CDR1 and CDR2 are SQVTM and ANQGSEA. V lost 4 bases to trimming and J lost 2 bases, with 8 bases between them. The CDR3 is made up of 12 amino acids. CDR3 residues: CSVGVSQETQYF. CDR3 nucleotides: TGCAGCGTTGGAGTCAGTCAAGAGACCCAGTACTTC.

This chain links TRBV3-1 with TRBJ2-7; TRBD1 or TRBD2 may be the D gene (5 bases each). V shed 1 base and J shed 2 bases, with 15 bases lying between them. CDR1 is LGHDT and CDR2 is YNNKEL in the germline V gene (reference sequence). This CDR3 has 16 amino acids. In nucleotides, the CDR3 is TGTGCCAGCAGCCAAGCCCCCGGGGCCCTCACCTACGAGCAGTACTTC. This translates into CASSQAPGALTYEQYF.

This clonotype was counted a few times. The chain combines TRBV5-6 with TRBJ1-1, with D hard to call. The CDR3 length is 14 residues. V lost 4 bases to trimming and J lost 5 bases, with 15 bases between them. CDR1 is SGHDT and CDR2 is YYEEEE in the germline V gene. CDR3 sequence: CASSLSLRATEAFF. In DNA, the CDR3 is TGTGCCAGCAGCCTTAGTCTAAGGGCGACTGAAGCTTTCTTT.

This clonotype was counted ten times or more. The chain couples TRBV29-1 to TRBJ1-1; D uncertain. The CDR3 is 10 amino acids. Germline CDR1 reads SQVTM; CDR2 reads ANQGSEA. The V gene lost 3 bases and the J gene lost 6 bases, with 5 bases spanning the gap. CDR3 sequence reads: CSVDRPEAFF. In DNA form, the CDR3 reads TGCAGCGTTGATCGGCCTGAAGCTTTCTTT. The entire variable domain, with the rest obtained from reference TRBV29-1 and TRBJ1-1, is as follows: SAVISQKPSRDICQRGTSLTIQCQVDSQVTMMFWYRQQPGQSLTLIATANQGSEATYESGFVIDKFPISRPNLTFSTLTVSNMSPEDSSIYLCSVDRPEAFFGQGTRLTVV.

This clonotype is medium-sized (0.01 to 0.1%). V and J are TRBV27 and TRBJ2-3, with a tentative D call TRBD2 (6 bases). This CDR3 comprises 14 residues. Trimming took 1 base from V and 1 from J, leaving 6 bases between them. Germline V gene data show CDR1 as MNHEY and CDR2 as SMNVEV (reference sequence). CDR3 bases: TGTGCCAGCAGTTTATGGGGGGGCACAGATACGCAGTATTTT. It specifies CASSLWGGTDTQYF.

In its sample, this clonotype was seen many times. The chain combines TRBV6-2 or TRBV6-3 with TRBJ2-1; the D is unclear. V lost 7 bases and J lost 9, with 10 bases in between. The CDR3 loop spans 11 amino acids. The germline V gene encodes CDR1 MNHEY and CDR2 SVGEGT. In nucleotides, the CDR3 is TGTGCCAGCACCTACGGTAGTGAGCAGTTCTTC. Protein sequence: CASTYGSEQFF.